The rows below give T cell receptor beta chains drawn from one sample of a study of control samples from healthy donors and cancer patients. Generated by immunoSEQ multiplex PCR, the TCRdb table keeps only in-frame clones and is missing some. The sample records approximately 150,000 clones, approximately 86% being singletons. The sequenced sample consisted of blood. The receptors originated from a man younger than 35 in good health. The CDR3 runs from the conserved cysteine through the conserved F or W. D genes are given only for firm matches. Expanded clones get a size class; other rows say once, few or many, or leave the size out.

CDR3: CASSEGGGWNEQFF
DNA: TGTGCCAGCAGTGAGGGAGGAGGATGGAATGAGCAGTTCTTC
J: TRBJ2-1
length: 14
size: once
V: TRBV25-1
D: .

CDR3: CASTLWTSGNEQFF
DNA: TGTGCCAGCACCCTATGGACTAGCGGCAATGAGCAGTTCTTC
J: TRBJ2-1
length: 14
size: once
V: TRBV7-2
D: TRBD2

CDR3: CASSLEAGLNTGELFF
DNA: TGCGCCAGCAGCTTGGAGGCGGGGTTAAACACCGGGGAGCTGTTTTTT
J: TRBJ2-2
length: 16
size: .
V: TRBV5-1
D: .

CDR3: CASSGGTSTEAFF
DNA: TGTGCCAGCAGCGGAGGGACGAGCACTGAAGCTTTCTTT
J: TRBJ1-1
length: 13
size: .
V: TRBV11-2
D: .

CDR3: CASSTQVIRQPQHF
DNA: TGTGCCAGCAGTACACAGGTTATTAGGCAGCCCCAGCATTTT
J: TRBJ1-5
length: 14
size: .
V: TRBV28
D: .

CDR3: CASSTGFRATHEQYF
DNA: TGTGCCAGCAGTACAGGGTTCAGGGCAACCCACGAGCAGTACTTC
J: TRBJ2-7
length: 15
size: .
V: TRBV5-4
D: .

CDR3: CASHRTGGSYEQYF
DNA: TGTGCCAGCCACCGGACAGGAGGGTCGTACGAGCAGTACTTC
J: TRBJ2-7
length: 14
size: .
V: TRBV2
D: .

CDR3: CASSGTGRAGEQYF
DNA: TGTGCCAGCAGCGGGACAGGGAGAGCAGGAGAGCAGTACTTC
J: TRBJ2-7
length: 14
size: once
V: TRBV9
D: TRBD1

CDR3: CASSPLRQGANTEAFF
DNA: TGTGCCAGCTCACCACTCCGACAGGGGGCGAACACTGAAGCTTTCTTT
J: TRBJ1-1
length: 16
size: .
V: TRBV18
D: TRBD1

CDR3: CASRVDGGQGYNEQFF
DNA: TGTGCCAGCAGGGTTGACGGAGGACAGGGATACAATGAGCAGTTCTTC
J: TRBJ2-1
length: 16
size: .
V: TRBV7-2
D: TRBD1

CDR3: CASSQGIVDTQYF
DNA: TGTGCCAGCAGCCAGGGTATCGTAGATACGCAGTATTTT
J: TRBJ2-3
length: 13
size: .
V: TRBV4-2
D: .

CDR3: CASSHAGSGTDTQYF
DNA: TGTGCCAGCAGTCACGCGGGGTCTGGCACAGATACGCAGTATTTT
J: TRBJ2-3
length: 15
size: .
V: TRBV6-2/TRBV6-3
D: .

CDR3: CSVGTGSGGYTF
DNA: TGCAGCGTTGGGACAGGGAGCGGTGGCTACACCTTC
J: TRBJ1-2
length: 12
size: .
V: TRBV29-1
D: TRBD1

CDR3: CATSTRQTGVTLVDYGYTF
DNA: TGTGCCACCAGCACGAGACAGACAGGGGTAACGTTAGTCGACTATGGCTACACCTTC
J: TRBJ1-2
length: 19
size: .
V: TRBV15
D: TRBD1

CDR3: CASSSAQGRRNQPQHF
DNA: TGTGCCAGTAGTTCTGCACAGGGAAGGAGGAATCAGCCCCAGCATTTT
J: TRBJ1-5
length: 16
size: few
V: TRBV19
D: .

CDR3: CASSLYGLGSPLHF
DNA: TGTGCCAGCAGCTTATATGGGCTCGGGTCACCCCTCCACTTT
J: TRBJ1-6
length: 14
size: .
V: TRBV7-8
D: .

CDR3: CAARRDATNEKLFF
DNA: TGTGCCGCCCGCCGGGACGCAACTAATGAAAAACTGTTTTTT
J: TRBJ1-4
length: 14
size: .
V: TRBV15
D: .

CDR3: CASSQDLGYTEAFF
DNA: TGCGCCAGCAGCCAAGATCTGGGGTACACTGAAGCTTTCTTT
J: TRBJ1-1
length: 14
size: .
V: TRBV4-3
D: .

CDR3: CASSPTSGGARGNEQFF
DNA: TGTGCCAGCAGCCCGACTAGCGGGGGGGCTCGTGGCAATGAGCAGTTCTTC
J: TRBJ2-1
length: 17
size: .
V: TRBV7-8
D: TRBD2

CDR3: CASSEDRVKDGYTF
DNA: TGTGCCAGCAGTGAAGACAGGGTAAAGGATGGCTACACCTTC
J: TRBJ1-2
length: 14
size: .
V: TRBV2
D: .

CDR3: CATSRDRMLAGGTDTQYF
DNA: TGTGCCACCAGCAGAGATAGGATGCTAGCGGGGGGCACAGATACGCAGTATTTT
J: TRBJ2-3
length: 18
size: .
V: TRBV15
D: TRBD2

CDR3: CASSTTGAGNTDTQYF
DNA: TGTGCCAGCAGCACGACTGGGGCAGGGAATACAGATACGCAGTATTTT
J: TRBJ2-3
length: 16
size: .
V: TRBV28
D: .

CDR3: CASSVRGAGVDTQYF
DNA: TGTGCCAGCAGCGTAAGGGGAGCGGGGGTGGATACGCAGTATTTT
J: TRBJ2-3
length: 15
size: .
V: TRBV9
D: TRBD2

CDR3: CASSDFARNNEQFF
DNA: TGTGCCAGCAGCGATTTTGCTAGGAACAATGAGCAGTTCTTC
J: TRBJ2-1
length: 14
size: .
V: TRBV14
D: .

CDR3: CASSLRASGRTQETQYF
DNA: TGTGCCAGCAGCTTGCGAGCGAGCGGTAGAACCCAAGAGACCCAGTACTTC
J: TRBJ2-5
length: 17
size: .
V: TRBV5-6
D: .